These 10 T cell receptor beta chains were sequenced from one sample in a study of blood T cell repertoires in COVID-19. Sequencing used immunoSEQ multiplex PCR; TCRdb keeps in-frame clones, though not all of them. The table has about 99,000 clones, approximately 91% seen once. The sample taken for sequencing was peripheral blood. These receptors were obtained from a human donor in a cohort sampled during active COVID-19.

The rearrangement links TRBV2 to TRBJ1-6, with D maybe TRBD1 (6 bases). The CDR3 runs 14 residues. Germline V gene lookup returns CDR1 SNHLY and CDR2 FYNNEI. Deletions cut 4 bases from V and 7 bases from J, with 11 bases between. The CDR3 protein is CASSGQGWNSPLHF. As DNA, the CDR3 is TGTGCCAGCAGTGGGCAGGGGTGGAATTCACCCCTCCACTTT.

The CDR3 bases are TGTGCCAGCAGTTACTCGAGATCACCCCTCCACTTT. As protein: CASSYSRSPLHF. This chain uses TRBV6-6 with TRBJ1-6; unclear D gene. The germline gives CDR1 MNHNY, CDR2 SVGAGI (reference sequence). The CDR3 runs 12 residues. V was shortened by 0 bases and J by 10 bases, with 4 bases between the two germline ends.

This chain joins TRBV2 and TRBJ2-3; no clear D gene. Per the germline V gene, CDR1 is SNHLY and CDR2 is FYNNEI. There are 15 residues in the CDR3. Trimming removed 1 base from V and 4 bases from J, with 12 bases in between. The CDR3 nucleotides read TGTGCCAGCAGTGAAGACTATCAAGGCGCAGATACGCAGTATTTT. This encodes CASSEDYQGADTQYF.

This rearrangement joins TRBV7-9 to TRBJ2-4; possibly TRBD2 for D (5 bases). The CDR3 totals 14 residues. The germline V gene encodes CDR1 SEHNR and CDR2 FQNEAQ (reference sequence). Trimming left V 5 bases short and J 2 bases short, with 10 bases between. CDR3 loop: CASSDASTKNIQYF. The CDR3 nucleotides are TGTGCCAGCAGCGACGCTAGCACCAAAAACATTCAGTACTTC.

The table lists this clone with a few counts. CDR3 nucleotides: TGTGCCAGCAGCAAGGGACTAGCGGGGCCAACAGATACGCAGTATTTT. Translation: CASSKGLAGPTDTQYF. The V call is TRBV7-9, the J call TRBJ2-3, with TRBD2 identical over 13 bases. This CDR3 comprises 16 residues. The V and J ends lost 5 bases and 3 bases, in that order; junction bases with no gene match: 5. Germline CDR1 reads SEHNR; CDR2 reads FQNEAQ (reference sequence). Together with reference TRBV7-9 and TRBJ2-3, the CDR3 gives the full variable domain: DTGVSQNPRHKITKRGQNVTFRCDPISEHNRLYWYRQTLGQGPEFLTYFQNEAQLEKSRLLSDRFSAERPKGSFSTLEIQRTEQGDSAMYLCASSKGLAGPTDTQYFGPGTRLTVL.

This rearrangement joins TRBV20-1 to TRBJ1-1, with unresolved D. Germline CDR1 is DFQATT and CDR2 is SNEGSKA (reference sequence). The CDR3 is made up of 11 amino acids. The CDR3 DNA reads TGCAGCCCGTCCGGGGAGGCTGAAGCTTTCTTT. Translating gives CSPSGEAEAFF.

The rearrangement uses TRBV10-1 and TRBJ2-2; D possibly corresponds to TRBD2 (6 bases). CDR1 is WNHNN and CDR2 is SYGVQD in the germline V gene (reference sequence). The germline V and J ends were trimmed by 3 bases and 1 base, with 18 bases remaining between them. The CDR3 consists of 18 residues. This CDR3 is CASSDWGSAGKNTGELFF. In DNA form, the CDR3 reads TGCGCCAGCAGTGATTGGGGATCGGCGGGAAAGAACACCGGGGAGCTGTTTTTT.

The CDR3 DNA sequence: TGTGCCAGCAGCCAAGGTCCTAGCGGGAGCACAGATACGCAGTATTTT. This translates into CASSQGPSGSTDTQYF. This rearrangement joins TRBV14 to TRBJ2-3, with 8 bases lining up with TRBD2. Germline CDR1 and CDR2: SGHDN and FVKESK. The CDR3 covers 16 residues. V trimming: 1 base; J trimming: 0 bases; junction bases outside the gene matches: 3.

The V and J genes are TRBV15 and TRBJ2-2, with 9 bases lining up with TRBD2. CDR1 and CDR2 (germline): LNHNV, YYDKDF (reference sequence). This CDR3 is 15 amino acids long. The J segment lost 7 bases and the V segment lost 0 bases, leaving 3 bases of the junction unmatched. The CDR3 DNA is TGTGCCACCAGCAGAGAAGTACTAGCGGGCGGGGAGCTGTTTTTT. Its translation is CATSREVLAGGELFF.

The rearrangement joins TRBV27 to TRBJ2-1; 14 positions agree with TRBD2. CDR1 is MNHEY, CDR2 SMNVEV, per germline (reference sequence). With 5 bases clipped from V and 5 bases from J, the junction kept 17 bases outside the gene matches. The CDR3 loop spans 20 amino acids. The CDR3 reads CASSRLAGGNPGRGDNEQFF. In nucleotides, the CDR3 is TGTGCCAGCAGTCGACTAGCGGGGGGGAACCCCGGCCGGGGCGACAATGAGCAGTTCTTC.